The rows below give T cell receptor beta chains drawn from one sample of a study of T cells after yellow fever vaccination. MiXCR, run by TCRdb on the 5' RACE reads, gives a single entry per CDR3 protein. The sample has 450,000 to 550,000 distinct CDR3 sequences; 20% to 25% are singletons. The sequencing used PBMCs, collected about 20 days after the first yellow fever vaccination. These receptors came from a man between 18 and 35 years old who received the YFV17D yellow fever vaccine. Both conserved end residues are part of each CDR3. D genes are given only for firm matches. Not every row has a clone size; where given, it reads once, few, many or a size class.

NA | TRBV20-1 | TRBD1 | CSADRGPTGGNGYTF
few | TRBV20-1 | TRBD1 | CSAGDRGYLF
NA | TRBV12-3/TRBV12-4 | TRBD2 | CASSSSGGADTQYF
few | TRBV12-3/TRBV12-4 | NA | CASNNPGAVEQFF
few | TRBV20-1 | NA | CSAPERPSTSGTQYF
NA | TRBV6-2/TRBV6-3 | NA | CASSWTTTTTQYF
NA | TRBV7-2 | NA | CASTLGGGAPSTDTQYF
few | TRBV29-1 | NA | CSVTYYSYEQYF
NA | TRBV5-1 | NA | CAGWGNTDTQYF
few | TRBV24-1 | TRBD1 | CATSAGGDNQPQHF
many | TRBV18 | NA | CASSPPSTGQETQYF
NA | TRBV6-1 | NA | CASGPLRGAYNEQFF
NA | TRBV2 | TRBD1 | CTIRQEEVGTASTDTQYF
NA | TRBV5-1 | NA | CASSFTGPRDSPLHF
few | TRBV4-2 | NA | CASSQSSSGLGGDTQYF
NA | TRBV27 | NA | CASSLTGATPLHF
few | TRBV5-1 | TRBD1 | CASSVDRATDTQYF
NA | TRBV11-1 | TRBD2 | CASSPRVRGTSVSSYNEQFF
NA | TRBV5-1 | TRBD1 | CASHGTGDTSTDTQYF
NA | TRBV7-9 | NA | CASSLGFGNQPQHF
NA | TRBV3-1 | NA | CASSIGGNTQYF
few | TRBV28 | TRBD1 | CASHRGLRAFF
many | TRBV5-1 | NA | CASSLDRANYGYTF
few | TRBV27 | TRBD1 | CASSRTGVGYNEQFF
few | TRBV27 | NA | CASSFSGGPRTDTQYF
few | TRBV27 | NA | CASVPTSVWAGELFF